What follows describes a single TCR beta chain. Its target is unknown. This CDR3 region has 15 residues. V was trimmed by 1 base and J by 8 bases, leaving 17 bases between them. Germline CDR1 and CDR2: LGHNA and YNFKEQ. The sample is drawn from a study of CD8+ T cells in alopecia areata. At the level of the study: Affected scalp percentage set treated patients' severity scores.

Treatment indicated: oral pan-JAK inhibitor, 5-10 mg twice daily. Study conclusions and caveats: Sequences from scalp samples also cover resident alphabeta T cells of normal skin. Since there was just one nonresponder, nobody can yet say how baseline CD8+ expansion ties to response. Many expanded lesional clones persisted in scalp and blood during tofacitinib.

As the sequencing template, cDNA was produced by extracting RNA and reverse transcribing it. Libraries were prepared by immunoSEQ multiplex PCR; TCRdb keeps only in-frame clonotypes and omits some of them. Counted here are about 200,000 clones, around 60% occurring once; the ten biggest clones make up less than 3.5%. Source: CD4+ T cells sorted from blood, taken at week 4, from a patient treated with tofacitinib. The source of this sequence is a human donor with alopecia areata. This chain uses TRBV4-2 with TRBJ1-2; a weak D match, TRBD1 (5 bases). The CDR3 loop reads CASSQVLGPPGGYTF. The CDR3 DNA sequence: TGTGCCAGCAGCCAAGTATTGGGACCTCCCGGGGGCTACACCTTC.